The 12 T cell receptor beta chains given below trace back to one sample, sequenced in a study of blood T cell repertoires in COVID-19. Sequencing used immunoSEQ multiplex PCR; TCRdb keeps in-frame clones, though not all of them. The sample lists about 340,000 clones; 83% were seen once. What was sequenced was peripheral blood. All receptors derive from a man younger than 40 with active or convalescent COVID-19.

The V call is TRBV3-1 (or the pseudogene TRBV3-2), the J call TRBJ1-6; a possible D gene is TRBD1 (5 bases). Germline V gene sequence: CDR1 LGHDT, CDR2 YNNKEL (reference sequence). With 3 bases removed from V and 13 bases from J, the gap between germline ends came to 13 bases. The CDR3 runs to 13 residues. CDR3 sequence: CASSHDSIRPLHF. DNA for the CDR3: TGTGCCAGCAGCCACGACAGTATACGGCCCCTCCACTTT.

V usage is TRBV6-5 and J usage is TRBJ1-6; 7 bases match TRBD1. The V gene end was trimmed by 6 bases and the J gene end by 4 bases; junction bases not matched to a gene: 6. In germline, CDR1 is MNHEY, CDR2 SVGAGI. The CDR3 runs 15 residues. In DNA, the CDR3 is TGTGCCAGCAGATCGGGACAGCCTTATAATTCACCCCTCCACTTT. This gives the protein CASRSGQPYNSPLHF.

This clone was counted only a few times. The CDR3 DNA is TGTGCCAGCAGTCGGGGACAGGGGCCGCCCCAGCATTTT. Its translation is CASSRGQGPPQHF. The chain joins TRBV25-1 to TRBJ1-5; 10 bases fit TRBD1. The CDR3 is made up of 13 amino acids. Losses at the gene ends were 5 bases for V and 9 bases for J; bases not matched to a gene: 4. Germline CDR1 reads MGHDK; CDR2 reads SYGVNS.

This clone has a handful of counts. V usage is TRBV6-5 and J usage is TRBJ2-1; 7 bases match TRBD2. CDR3 length: 13 residues. The ends lost 7 bases at V and 13 bases at J; junction bases unmatched: 13. CDR1 MNHEY and CDR2 SVGAGI come from the germline V gene. CDR3 nucleotide sequence: TGTGCCAGCACGGCAGGCGGGAGCCGGGGCCAGTTCTTC. This gives the protein CASTAGGSRGQFF.

This sequence joins TRBV5-1 and TRBJ1-6, with a tentative D call TRBD1 (5 bases). CDR3 length: 15 residues. With 3 bases removed from V and 5 bases from J, the gap between germline ends came to 12 bases. CDR1 is SGHRS and CDR2 is YFSETQ in the germline V gene. The CDR3 nucleotides read TGCGCCAGCAGCTCTCCGGACATCGATAATTCACCCCTCCACTTT. It translates to CASSSPDIDNSPLHF.

This chain links TRBV28 with TRBJ2-2, with a weak D call TRBD1 (6 bases). Germline lookup yields CDR1 MDHEN and CDR2 SYDVKM. The V end was cut by 2 bases, the J end by 4 bases, with 11 bases between. The CDR3 spans 15 residues. CDR3 coding DNA: TGTGCCAGCAGTTTAAGTAGAGGGGGCACCGGGGAGCTGTTTTTT. Its translation: CASSLSRGGTGELFF.

The chain has TRBV28 and TRBJ1-5, with D possibly being TRBD1 (6 bases). V lost 3 bases and J lost 4, with 10 bases in between. The CDR3 loop spans 14 amino acids. The V gene's germline CDR1 is MDHEN and CDR2 SYDVKM. CDR3 loop: CASSFRDRNQPQHF. CDR3 bases: TGTGCCAGCAGTTTCCGAGACAGGAATCAGCCCCAGCATTTT.

The rearrangement links TRBV6-2 or TRBV6-3 to TRBJ1-6; possibly TRBD1 for D (5 bases). This CDR3 has 14 residues. Trimming took 5 bases from V and 10 from J, leaving 15 bases between them. Looked up from germline, CDR1 is MNHEY and CDR2 is SVGEGT. CDR3 in DNA: TGTGCCAGCAGTCCCCCAGGGAGGCGGTCACCCCTCCACTTT. As protein: CASSPPGRRSPLHF.

This clone was counted a few times. The V and J genes are TRBV7-8 and TRBJ2-1, with a possible D match to TRBD2 (6 bases). Germline assignment: CDR1 SGHVS and CDR2 FQNEAQ. The CDR3 is 13 residues long. V was pared by 1 base and J by 7 bases, with 8 bases between. This CDR3 is CASSLGGVNEQFF. The CDR3 region has the DNA TGTGCCAGCAGCTTAGGGGGGGTGAATGAGCAGTTCTTC.

This rearrangement joins TRBV3-1 (or the pseudogene TRBV3-2) to TRBJ1-1; possibly TRBD1 for D (5 bases). Trimming pared 3 bases from V and 8 bases from J, leaving 13 bases between. The CDR3 sequence is 13 residues long. Germline-derived CDR1 and CDR2 are LGHDT and YNNKEL (reference sequence). CDR3 residues: CASSHGSYREAFF. In nucleotides, the CDR3 is TGTGCCAGCAGCCACGGAAGCTACAGGGAAGCTTTCTTT.

A single count supports this clone. The chain links TRBV12-3 or TRBV12-4 to TRBJ1-2, with no clear D. The CDR3 extends over 13 amino acids. Between the trimmed V and J ends, which lost 3 bases and 3 bases, there was a span of 8 bases. The CDR3 protein is CASSFLADYGYTF. CDR3 in DNA: TGTGCCAGCAGTTTTCTCGCGGACTATGGCTACACCTTC.

This clone has only a few counts. This sequence joins TRBV7-7 and TRBJ2-2; D remains ambiguous. The CDR3 runs to 13 residues. V was shortened by 1 base and J by 6 bases, with 6 bases between the two germline ends. Germline V gives CDR1 SSHAT, CDR2 FNYEAQ (reference sequence). In DNA form, the CDR3 reads TGTGCCAGCAGCTTAGATATTTCCGGGGAGCTGTTTTTT. Protein product: CASSLDISGELFF.